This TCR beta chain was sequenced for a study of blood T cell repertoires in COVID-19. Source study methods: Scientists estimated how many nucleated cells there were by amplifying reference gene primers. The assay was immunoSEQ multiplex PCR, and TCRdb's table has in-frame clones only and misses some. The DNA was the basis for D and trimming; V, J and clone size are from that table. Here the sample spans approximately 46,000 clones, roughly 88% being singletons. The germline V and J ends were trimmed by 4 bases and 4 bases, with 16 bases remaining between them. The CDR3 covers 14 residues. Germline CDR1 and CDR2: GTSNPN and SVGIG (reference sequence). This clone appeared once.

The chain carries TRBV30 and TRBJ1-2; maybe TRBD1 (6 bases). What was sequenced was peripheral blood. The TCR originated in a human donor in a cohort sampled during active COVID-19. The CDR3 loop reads CAWKGQGFLYGYTF. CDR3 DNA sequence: TGTGCCTGGAAGGGGCAGGGGTTTCTCTATGGCTACACCTTC.